This T cell receptor (beta chain) was identified in a study of T cell changes during pregnancy in multiple sclerosis. Generated by immunoSEQ multiplex PCR, the TCRdb table keeps only in-frame clones and is missing some. The sample lists about 100,000 clones; 75% to 95% were seen once. The V gene lost 3 bases and the J gene lost 3 bases, with 10 bases spanning the gap. There are 14 residues in the CDR3. CDR1 is LNHDA and CDR2 is SQIVND in the germline V gene (reference sequence). The chain has TRBV19 and TRBJ2-3; D is ambiguous. The receptor was isolated from a female donor with multiple sclerosis, enrolled in a pregnancy study. Material: peripheral blood, obtained in the second trimester of pregnancy. DNA for the CDR3: TGTGCCAGTAGTATTGGCCAAGTAACAGATACGCAGTATTTT. As protein: CASSIGQVTDTQYF. Using reference TRBV19 and TRBJ2-3 for the parts outside the CDR3, the full variable domain is DGGITQSPKYLFRKEGQNVTLSCEQNLNHDAMYWYRQDPGQGLRLIYYSQIVNDFQKGDIAEGYSVSREKKESFPLTVTSAQKNPTAFYLCASSIGQVTDTQYFGPGTRLTVL.